The sequence of this TCR beta chain was determined in a study of T cell responses to AZD1222 COVID-19 vaccine. At the level of the study: Some second doses came at about 4 weeks and others at about 12 weeks; these were pooled. Notes on the study in general: Vaccine-associated CD4 TCRs ranged over spike, dominating at 160-218 and 743-854. Clonal diversity was possibly underestimated; the donors were predominantly white British and more often female.

The V gene end was trimmed by 1 base and the J gene end by 7 bases; junction bases not matched to a gene: 6. CDR3 length equals 15 residues. CDR1 and CDR2 (germline): SGHRS, YFSETQ. A remark on this clone: Its antigen remains unknown.

Sequencing was performed with immunoSEQ multiplex PCR; in TCRdb, only in-frame clones are kept and a portion is missing. In the table there are 50,000 to 60,000 clones, roughly 88% of which are singletons. The specimen comprised peripheral blood, sampled on day 0 of AZD1222 vaccination. This chain connects TRBV5-1 to TRBJ2-1; 9 bases match TRBD1. This receptor was taken from an adult in good health. As DNA, the CDR3 is TGCGCCAGCAGCTTGAGGGGACAGGGTGAGAATGAGCAGTTCTTC. Translated, it gives CASSLRGQGENEQFF.